These 20 T cell receptor beta chains were sequenced from one sample in a study of identical twins. TCRdb re-derived calls from the 5' RACE reads in MiXCR, one entry per CDR3 protein. Among roughly 1.6 million distinct CDR3 sequences listed, around 33% were seen once. Sequenced: cord blood. Every receptor here comes from a newborn girl in good health.

The CDR3 nucleotides are TGTGCCACTCCTGGACAGATTTCCTACGAGCAGTACTTC. Translation: CATPGQISYEQYF. This rearrangement joins TRBV15 to TRBJ2-7, with D possibly being TRBD1 (6 bases). Trimming left V 9 bases short and J 1 base short, with 13 bases between. Germline V gene lookup returns CDR1 LNHNV and CDR2 YYDKDF (reference sequence). This CDR3 spans 13 amino acids.

This chain uses TRBV5-1 with TRBJ2-3; 10 nucleotides match TRBD2. The germline CDR1 and CDR2 sequences are SGHRS and YFSETQ. Germline trimming cut 0 bases from V and 4 bases from J; bases unmatched to any gene: 5. The CDR3 runs to 16 residues. The CDR3 protein is CASSLGAGGRSDTQYF. CDR3 coding DNA: TGCGCCAGCAGCTTGGGAGCGGGAGGGAGATCAGATACGCAGTATTTT.

This clonotype was seen at least ten times. The rearrangement uses TRBV25-1 and TRBJ2-3, with D hard to call. Trimming took off 3 bases at V and 2 bases at J, with 3 bases between the two ends. The CDR3 is made up of 12 amino acids. The V gene's germline CDR1 is MGHDK and CDR2 SYGVNS. The CDR3 spells CASSDLTDTQYF. The CDR3 region has the DNA TGTGCCAGCAGTGACCTCACAGATACGCAGTATTTT. Full variable domain (rest looked up from reference TRBV25-1 and TRBJ2-3): EADIYQTPRYLVIGTGKKITLECSQTMGHDKMYWYQQDPGMELHLIHYSYGVNSTEKGDLSSESTVSRIRTEHFPLTLESARPSHTSQYLCASSDLTDTQYFGPGTRLTVL.

The V gene is TRBV2, the J gene TRBJ2-1; a weak D match, TRBD1 (5 bases). The DNA matches TRBJ2-7 better at its end, which makes the J call doubtful. The CDR3 is 14 amino acids. Germline loops: CDR1 SNHLY, CDR2 FYNNEI. The chain's CDR3 is CASLLGAPYNEQYF. CDR3 bases: TGTGCCAGCCTACTTGGGGCGCCGTACAATGAGCAGTACTTC.

V usage is TRBV29-1 and J usage is TRBJ2-3; TRBD1 matches at 7 bases. V shed 7 bases and J 4 bases; nucleotides not matched to a gene: 11. Germline loops: CDR1 SQVTM, CDR2 ANQGSEA. This CDR3 comprises 14 residues. CDR3 residues: CSAGTAYSADTQYF. For the CDR3, the DNA is TGCAGCGCCGGGACAGCCTACAGCGCAGATACGCAGTATTTT.

This clonotype occurred a few times. The CDR3 nucleotides read TGTGCCAGCAGCCCACCGGGGCGGGAGATCTACGAGCAGTACTTC. Protein product: CASSPPGREIYEQYF. This chain joins TRBV6-6 and TRBJ2-7, with 7 bases identical to TRBD2. The V gene end was trimmed by 6 bases and the J gene end by 3 bases; junction bases not matched to a gene: 11. The CDR3 is 15 amino acids. The germline gives CDR1 MNHNY, CDR2 SVGAGI (reference sequence).

The sample holds a few counts of this clonotype. The chain has TRBV13 and TRBJ1-2, with no clear D. CDR1 PRHDT and CDR2 FYEKMQ come from the germline V gene (reference sequence). The CDR3 length is 15 residues. Trimming pared 5 bases from V and 6 bases from J, leaving 19 bases between. This chain's CDR3 is CASSTFLKGWDGYTF. CDR3 sequence (DNA): TGTGCCAGCAGCACATTCCTTAAAGGTTGGGATGGCTACACCTTC.

The genes are TRBV4-1 and TRBJ2-1, with 13 bases matching TRBD2. This CDR3 has 15 amino acids. The germline gives CDR1 MGHRA, CDR2 YSYEKL. The V gene end was trimmed by 3 bases and the J gene end by 8 bases; junction bases not matched to a gene: 4. This chain's CDR3 is CASSQTSGRWDEQFF. The CDR3 DNA follows: TGCGCCAGCAGCCAGACTAGCGGGAGGTGGGATGAGCAGTTCTTC.

This clonotype was recorded a few times. The CDR3 DNA reads as TGTGCCAGCAATCCGGGGGGCTCCTACAATGAGCAGTACTTC. Amino acid sequence: CASNPGGSYNEQYF. The genes are TRBV28 and TRBJ2-1; perhaps TRBD2 as D (7 bases). With the DNA end fitting TRBJ2-7 better, the J assignment may be wrong. The CDR3 consists of 14 residues. The germline V gene encodes CDR1 MDHEN and CDR2 SYDVKM.

This chain links TRBV5-1 with TRBJ2-3; D ambiguous. V gave up 5 bases and J gave up 7 bases, with 11 bases separating them. This CDR3 has 12 residues. Looked up from germline, CDR1 is SGHRS and CDR2 is YFSETQ. The CDR3 is CASRENGNTQYF. The CDR3 DNA follows: TGCGCCAGCAGGGAGAATGGGAATACGCAGTATTTT. Supplemented by reference TRBV5-1 and TRBJ2-3, the full variable domain reads KAGVTQTPRYLIKTRGQQVTLSCSPISGHRSVSWYQQTPGQGLQFLFEYFSETQRNKGNFPGRFSGRQFSNSRSEMNVSTLELGDSALYLCASRENGNTQYFGPGTRLTVL.

Of note for this clonotype: A single base separates this from a much larger clone, so it may be a read error. CDR3 region: CSVLTSEADNEQFF. CDR3 sequence (DNA): TGCAGCGTTCTGACTAGCGAGGCAGACAATGAGCAGTTCTTC. The V gene is TRBV29-1, the J gene TRBJ2-1; 8 nucleotides match TRBD2. Germline CDR1 and CDR2: SQVTM and ANQGSEA. CDR3 length equals 14 residues. V gave up 5 bases and J gave up 5 bases; unmatched junction bases: 8.

The genes are TRBV7-9 and TRBJ1-1; D is unresolved. The CDR3 extends over 15 amino acids. Germline V lookup: CDR1 SEHNR, CDR2 FQNEAQ (reference sequence). Deletions cut 1 base from V and 0 bases from J, with 9 bases between. CDR3 loop: CASSLVKGLNTEAFF. The CDR3, as DNA: TGTGCCAGCAGCTTAGTCAAGGGTCTGAACACTGAAGCTTTCTTT.

This chain connects TRBV5-1 to TRBJ2-3; D unresolved. The CDR3 length is 14 residues. Germline V CDR1 and CDR2: SGHRS, YFSETQ. Trimming stripped 1 base from V and 2 bases from J, with 8 bases between. The DNA of the CDR3 is TGCGCCAGCAGCTTGCGCTACCACACAGATACGCAGTATTTT. Translation gives CASSLRYHTDTQYF.

This clonotype occurred a few times. The CDR3 loop reads CASSEALLGGRTEAFF. The CDR3 DNA reads as TGTGCCAGCAGTGAAGCGCTTCTAGGGGGGAGGACTGAAGCTTTCTTT. The chain joins TRBV6-1 to TRBJ1-1; a possible D gene is TRBD1 (6 bases). The germline V gene has CDR1 MNHNS and CDR2 SASEGT. V dropped 0 bases and J dropped 5 bases, with 16 bases sitting between them. The CDR3 consists of 16 residues.

This clonotype occurred a few times. The CDR3 nucleotides read TGTGCCAGCAGTTATACGGAGGGGGAGACCCAGTACTTC. Translating it yields CASSYTEGETQYF. The J gene is TRBJ2-5, the V gene TRBV12-3 or TRBV12-4; maybe TRBD2 (6 bases). This CDR3 has 13 residues. V dropped 4 bases and J dropped 5 bases, with 11 bases sitting between them.

This clonotype was found a few times. The chain recombines TRBV12-3 or TRBV12-4 with TRBJ2-6, with D tentatively TRBD1 (5 bases). The CDR3 is 15 amino acids. The V and J ends lost 7 bases and 4 bases respectively, with 14 bases between them. Here the CDR3 reads CASNHAGNGANVLTF. CDR3 DNA sequence: TGTGCCAGCAATCACGCAGGGAACGGGGCCAACGTCCTGACTTTC.

This clonotype came up once. V gene TRBV6-1 combines with J gene TRBJ1-6; unclear D gene. CDR3 length: 13 residues. Germline V lookup: CDR1 MNHNS, CDR2 SASEGT. Trimming stripped 8 bases from V and 11 bases from J, with 16 bases between. The CDR3 nucleotides read TGTGCCAGCGGGGAGACGGTAAATCCACCCCTCCACTTT. It yields the protein CASGETVNPPLHF.

This chain links TRBV4-2 with TRBJ2-4, with 10 positions matching TRBD1. Looked up from germline, CDR1 is LGHNA and CDR2 is YNFKEQ. V was clipped by 0 bases and J by 1 base; unmatched bases: 6. The CDR3 length is 18 residues. The CDR3: CASSQDRGTGVAKNIQYF. The CDR3 DNA reads as TGTGCCAGCAGCCAAGATCGCGGGACAGGGGTGGCCAAAAACATTCAGTACTTC.

For this clonotype: This may stem from a read error, because a much larger clone lies one nucleotide away. The chain employs TRBV29-1 and TRBJ2-1, with no clear D. Trimming pared 4 bases from V and 13 bases from J, leaving 20 bases between. This CDR3 is built from 13 residues. Germline CDR1 reads SQVTM; CDR2 reads ANQGSEA. The CDR3 loop is CSVGELFQETQFF. The CDR3 region has the DNA TGCAGCGTTGGGGAACTTTTTCAAGAGACCCAGTTCTTC.

The V call is TRBV5-4, the J call TRBJ2-2; 7 bases fit TRBD1. CDR3 length: 17 amino acids. The V gene's germline CDR1 is SGHNT and CDR2 YYREEE (reference sequence). The trim removed 1 base at V and 2 bases at J, leaving 8 bases unmatched. In DNA, the CDR3 is TGTGCCAGCAGCTTGCCCCCCGGGACAGCTAACACCGGGGAGCTGTTTTTT. Protein sequence: CASSLPPGTANTGELFF.